The 3 T cell receptor beta chains in this list originate from one sample, sequenced in a study of identical twins. TCRdb itself ran the 5' RACE reads through MiXCR, one entry per CDR3 protein. In the table there are around 670,000 distinct CDR3 sequences, roughly 6% of which are singletons. Sequencing was done on a sample of naive T cells sorted from blood. These receptors were taken from a man between 18 and 29 years old in good health.

In its sample, this clonotype was seen many times. The V gene is TRBV7-9, the J gene TRBJ2-5; 13 bases match TRBD2. The CDR3 length is 16 residues. Germline CDR1 is SEHNR and CDR2 is FQNEAQ (reference sequence). The V gene end was trimmed by 4 bases and the J gene end by 4 bases; junction bases not matched to a gene: 6. CDR3 DNA: TGTGCCAGCAGCTCGGGACTAGCGGGAACTAGAGAGACCCAGTACTTC. It is translated as CASSSGLAGTRETQYF.

The table lists this clonotype with a few counts. The rearrangement links TRBV5-4 to TRBJ2-5; 8 nucleotides align to TRBD1. The CDR3 is 15 residues long. CDR1 and CDR2 (germline): SGHNT, YYREEE (reference sequence). V shed 1 base, J shed 3 bases, and the junction held 5 bases outside the gene matches. The CDR3 reads CASSLSPGQEETQYF. CDR3 nucleotide sequence: TGTGCCAGCAGCTTGAGTCCGGGACAGGAAGAGACCCAGTACTTC.

This clonotype was found many times. The rearrangement links TRBV5-1 to TRBJ2-1; 15 bases agree with TRBD2. Trimming cost V 4 bases and J 8 bases; bases outside gene matches: 4. Germline V gene sequence: CDR1 SGHRS, CDR2 YFSETQ. This CDR3 has 15 amino acids. CDR3 amino acids: CASSQWTSGRDEQFF. CDR3 in DNA: TGCGCCAGCAGCCAATGGACTAGCGGGAGGGATGAGCAGTTCTTC.